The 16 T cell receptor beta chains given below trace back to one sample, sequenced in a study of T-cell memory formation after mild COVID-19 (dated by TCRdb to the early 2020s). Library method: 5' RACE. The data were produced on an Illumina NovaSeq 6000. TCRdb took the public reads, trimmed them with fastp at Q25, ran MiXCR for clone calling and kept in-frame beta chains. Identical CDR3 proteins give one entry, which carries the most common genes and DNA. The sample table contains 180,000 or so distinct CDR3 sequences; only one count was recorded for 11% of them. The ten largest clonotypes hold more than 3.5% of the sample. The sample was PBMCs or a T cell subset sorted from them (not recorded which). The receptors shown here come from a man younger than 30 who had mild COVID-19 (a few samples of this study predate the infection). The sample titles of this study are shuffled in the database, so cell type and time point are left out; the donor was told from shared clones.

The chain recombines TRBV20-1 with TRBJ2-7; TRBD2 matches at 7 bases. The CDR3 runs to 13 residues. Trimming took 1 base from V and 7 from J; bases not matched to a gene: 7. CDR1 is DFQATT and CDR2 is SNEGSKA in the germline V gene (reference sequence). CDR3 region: CSARGKLRGEQYV. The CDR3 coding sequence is TGCAGTGCTAGAGGGAAACTGCGGGGGGAGCAGTACGTC.

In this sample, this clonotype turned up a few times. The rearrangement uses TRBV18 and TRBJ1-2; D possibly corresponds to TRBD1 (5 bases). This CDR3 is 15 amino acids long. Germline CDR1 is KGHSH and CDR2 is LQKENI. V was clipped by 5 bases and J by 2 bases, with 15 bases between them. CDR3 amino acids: CASSTGFGNNYGYTF. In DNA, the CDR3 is TGTGCCAGCTCAACAGGATTCGGAAACAACTATGGCTACACCTTC.

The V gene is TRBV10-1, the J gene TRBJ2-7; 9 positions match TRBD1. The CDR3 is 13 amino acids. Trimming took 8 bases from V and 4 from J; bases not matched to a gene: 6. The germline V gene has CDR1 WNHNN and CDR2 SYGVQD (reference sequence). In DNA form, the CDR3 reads TGCGCCAGCGGGCCGGGACAGGGTTACGAGCAGTACTTC. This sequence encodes CASGPGQGYEQYF.

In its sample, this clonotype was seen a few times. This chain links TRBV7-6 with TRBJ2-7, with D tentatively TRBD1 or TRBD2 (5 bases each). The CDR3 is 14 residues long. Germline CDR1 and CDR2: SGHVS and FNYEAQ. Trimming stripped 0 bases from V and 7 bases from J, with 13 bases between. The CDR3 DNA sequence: TGTGCCAGCAGCTTAGCTTTAGGGACCGTAGAGCAGTACTTC. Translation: CASSLALGTVEQYF.

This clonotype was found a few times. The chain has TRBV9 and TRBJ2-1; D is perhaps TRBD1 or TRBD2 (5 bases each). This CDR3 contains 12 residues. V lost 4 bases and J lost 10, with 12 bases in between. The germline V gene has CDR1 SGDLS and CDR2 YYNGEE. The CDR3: CASSPSWGEQFF. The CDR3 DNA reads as TGTGCCAGCAGCCCATCCTGGGGGGAGCAGTTCTTC.

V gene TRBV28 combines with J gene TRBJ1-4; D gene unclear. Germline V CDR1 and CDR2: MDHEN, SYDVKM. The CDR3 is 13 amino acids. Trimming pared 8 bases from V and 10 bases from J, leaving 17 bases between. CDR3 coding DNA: TGTGCCAGCGGAGACGGTGTTCGTAGAAAACTGTTTTTT. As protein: CASGDGVRRKLFF.

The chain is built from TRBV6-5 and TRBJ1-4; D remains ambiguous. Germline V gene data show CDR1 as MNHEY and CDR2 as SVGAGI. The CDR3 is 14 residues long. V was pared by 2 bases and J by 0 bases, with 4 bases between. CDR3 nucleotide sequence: TGTGCCAGCAGTTACACTGCAACTAATGAAAAACTGTTTTTT. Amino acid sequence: CASSYTATNEKLFF.

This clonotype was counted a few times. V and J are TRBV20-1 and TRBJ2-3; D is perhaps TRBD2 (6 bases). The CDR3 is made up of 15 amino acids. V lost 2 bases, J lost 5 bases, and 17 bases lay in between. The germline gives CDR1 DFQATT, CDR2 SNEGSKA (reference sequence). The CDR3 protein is CSARRDSTMGDTQYF. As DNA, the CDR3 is TGCAGTGCTAGACGGGACTCGACTATGGGAGATACGCAGTATTTT.

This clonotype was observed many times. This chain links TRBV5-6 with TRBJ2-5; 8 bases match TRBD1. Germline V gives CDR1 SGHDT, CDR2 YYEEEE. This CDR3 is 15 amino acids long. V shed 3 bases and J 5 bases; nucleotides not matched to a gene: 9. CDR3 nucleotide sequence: TGTGCCAGCAGCTGGGACAGGCGAATGTTGGAGACCCAGTACTTC. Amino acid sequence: CASSWDRRMLETQYF.

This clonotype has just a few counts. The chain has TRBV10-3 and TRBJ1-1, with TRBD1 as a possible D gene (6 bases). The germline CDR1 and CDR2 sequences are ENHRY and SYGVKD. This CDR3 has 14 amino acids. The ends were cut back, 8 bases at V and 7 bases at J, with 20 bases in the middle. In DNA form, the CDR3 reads TGTGCCATCGGCCAGGGGTTTGCGTCCCATGAAGCTTTCTTT. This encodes CAIGQGFASHEAFF.

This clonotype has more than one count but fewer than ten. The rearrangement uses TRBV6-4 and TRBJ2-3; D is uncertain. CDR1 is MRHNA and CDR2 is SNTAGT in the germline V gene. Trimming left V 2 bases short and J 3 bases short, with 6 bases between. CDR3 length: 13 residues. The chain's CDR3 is CASSDPVTDTQYF. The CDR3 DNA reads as TGTGCCAGCAGTGACCCCGTGACAGATACGCAGTATTTT.

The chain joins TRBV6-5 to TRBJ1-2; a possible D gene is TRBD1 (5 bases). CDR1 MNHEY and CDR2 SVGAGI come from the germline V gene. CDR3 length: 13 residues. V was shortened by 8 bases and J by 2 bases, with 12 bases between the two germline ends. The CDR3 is CASGIEGNYGYTF. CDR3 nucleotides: TGTGCCAGCGGAATTGAGGGGAACTATGGCTACACCTTC.

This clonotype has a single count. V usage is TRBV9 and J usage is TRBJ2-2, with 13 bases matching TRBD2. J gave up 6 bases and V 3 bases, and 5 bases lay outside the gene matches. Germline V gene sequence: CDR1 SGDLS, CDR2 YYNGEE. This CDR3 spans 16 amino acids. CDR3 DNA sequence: TGTGCCAGCAGCGGAACTAGCGGGGGGGCACCCGGGGAGCTGTTTTTT. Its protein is CASSGTSGGAPGELFF.

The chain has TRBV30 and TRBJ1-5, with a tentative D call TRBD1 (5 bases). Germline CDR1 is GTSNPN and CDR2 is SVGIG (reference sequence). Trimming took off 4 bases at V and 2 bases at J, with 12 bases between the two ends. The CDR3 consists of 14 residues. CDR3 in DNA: TGTGCCTGGAATCCGGGGGGAGGCAATCAGCCCCAGCATTTT. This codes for CAWNPGGGNQPQHF. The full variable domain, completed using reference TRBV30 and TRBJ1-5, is SQTIHQWPATLVQPVGSPLSLECTVEGTSNPNLYWYRQAAGRGLQLLFYSVGIGQISSEVPQNLSASRPQDRQFILSSKKLLLSDSGFYLCAWNPGGGNQPQHFGDGTRLSIL.

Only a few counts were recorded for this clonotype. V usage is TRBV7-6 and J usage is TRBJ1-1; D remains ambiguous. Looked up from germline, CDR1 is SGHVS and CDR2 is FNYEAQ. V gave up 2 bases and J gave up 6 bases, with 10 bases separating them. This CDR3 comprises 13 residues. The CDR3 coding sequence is TGTGCCAGCAGCTTAATGTTACGGGCTGAAGCTTTCTTT. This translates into CASSLMLRAEAFF.

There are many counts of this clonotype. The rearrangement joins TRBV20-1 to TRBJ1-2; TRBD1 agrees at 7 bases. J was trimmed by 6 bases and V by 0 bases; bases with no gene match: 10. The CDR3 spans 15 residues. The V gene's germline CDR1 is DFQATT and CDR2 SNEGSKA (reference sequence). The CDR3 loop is CSARDQDRDWDGYTF. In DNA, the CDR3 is TGCAGTGCTAGAGATCAAGACAGGGATTGGGATGGCTACACCTTC.